This passage covers 30 T cell receptor beta chains from one sample sequenced in a study of cytomegalovirus exposure and HLA in healthy donors. Assay used: immunoSEQ multiplex PCR; TCRdb lists only in-frame clones, some missing. The table shows over 45,000 clones, with under 95% occurring only once. Sequencing was done on a sample of PBMCs. The origin of the receptors is a man younger than 30 in good health and CMV-seronegative.

This chain uses TRBV28 with TRBJ2-7; D perhaps matches TRBD2 (6 bases). The CDR3 is 12 residues long. Germline loops: CDR1 MDHEN, CDR2 SYDVKM. V was cut by 3 bases and J by 6 bases, with 9 bases left in between. For the CDR3, the DNA is TGTGCCAGCAGTTTGCGGGAACCCGAGCAGTACTTC. Translated: CASSLREPEQYF.

A few counts support this clone. V usage is TRBV5-1 and J usage is TRBJ2-7; 8 bases are a match to TRBD2. The CDR3 spans 14 residues. The V and J ends lost 0 bases and 4 bases, in that order; junction bases with no gene match: 3. In germline, CDR1 is SGHRS, CDR2 YFSETQ. DNA for the CDR3: TGCGCCAGCAGCTTGGCTGCTAGCGGGTACGAGCAGTACTTC. Protein product: CASSLAASGYEQYF.

The gene calls are TRBV28 and TRBJ2-7; 7 positions agree with TRBD2. The CDR3 runs 15 residues. The V segment lost 6 bases and the J segment 0 bases; nucleotides outside the gene matches: 8. Germline V gene data show CDR1 as MDHEN and CDR2 as SYDVKM. The CDR3 DNA follows: TGTGCCAGCAGGAGAAGCGGGGCTGGCTCCTACGAGCAGTACTTC. This gives the protein CASRRSGAGSYEQYF.

J is TRBJ2-2 and V is TRBV11-2; no reliable D call. The CDR3 covers 15 residues. The germline gives CDR1 SGHAT, CDR2 FQNNGV. V shed 4 bases and J shed 7 bases, with 16 bases lying between them. The CDR3 reads CASSYLWQASGELFF. The CDR3 region has the DNA TGTGCCAGCAGCTACCTCTGGCAGGCGAGCGGGGAGCTGTTTTTT.

This clone was seen only once. The chain carries TRBV29-1 and TRBJ2-7; TRBD2 matches at 7 bases. This CDR3 has 13 amino acids. J was trimmed by 4 bases and V by 6 bases; bases with no gene match: 9. Germline V gives CDR1 SQVTM, CDR2 ANQGSEA. The DNA for the CDR3 is TGCAGCGTGCTGGCGGGAGTAGGTTACGAGCAGTACTTC. Its protein is CSVLAGVGYEQYF.

This chain uses TRBV5-8 with TRBJ2-5, with D unclear. The CDR3 is made up of 15 amino acids. The germline CDR1 and CDR2 sequences are SGHTS and YDEGEE. Deletions cut 0 bases from V and 0 bases from J, with 9 bases between. The CDR3 here is CASSLVGLYQETQYF. CDR3 bases: TGTGCCAGCAGCTTGGTGGGCTTGTACCAAGAGACCCAGTACTTC.

This clone is classed as medium-sized. The rearrangement links TRBV11-3 to TRBJ1-2; D perhaps matches TRBD1 (6 bases). This CDR3 contains 12 residues. Germline V lookup: CDR1 SGHNT, CDR2 YENEEA. Deletions cut 8 bases from V and 8 bases from J, with 15 bases between. CDR3 protein: CASHGGGAGYTF. CDR3 DNA: TGTGCCAGCCACGGTGGGGGCGCGGGCTACACCTTC.

This chain joins TRBV4-1 and TRBJ1-2, with 7 bases matching TRBD1. Per the germline V gene, CDR1 is MGHRA and CDR2 is YSYEKL. The CDR3 runs to 15 residues. V dropped 1 base and J dropped 5; count of bases not matched to a gene: 7. CDR3 loop: CASSQGTGTLYGYTF. CDR3 DNA sequence: TGCGCCAGCAGCCAAGGGACAGGTACTCTTTATGGCTACACCTTC.

The genes are TRBV5-6 and TRBJ2-7; 12 positions agree with TRBD2. Germline assignment: CDR1 SGHDT and CDR2 YYEEEE. The CDR3 runs to 18 residues. With V trimmed by 2 bases and J by 0 bases, 9 bases remained unmatched. CDR3 in DNA: TGTGCCAGCAGCTTAAGACTAGCGGGAGTTCAAATCTCCTACGAGCAGTACTTC. Translated: CASSLRLAGVQISYEQYF.

The J gene is TRBJ1-5, the V gene TRBV2; TRBD1 aligns across 12 bases. After removal of 5 bases from V and 7 bases from J, the junction contained 3 bases not matched to a gene. The CDR3 contains 14 residues. Germline V CDR1 and CDR2: SNHLY, FYNNEI. CDR3 coding DNA: TGTGCCAGCAGTCCGGGACAGGGGGCGCAGCCCCAGCATTTT. Its protein product is CASSPGQGAQPQHF.

The chain carries TRBV19 and TRBJ2-3; tentative D call: TRBD2 (6 bases). The CDR3 covers 15 residues. Trimming cost V 7 bases and J 2 bases, with 16 bases left between them. Germline V gives CDR1 LNHDA, CDR2 SQIVND (reference sequence). CDR3 in amino acids: CASTLTRGLTDTQYF. The CDR3, as DNA: TGTGCCAGTACCCTGACAAGGGGACTCACAGATACGCAGTATTTT.

This chain links TRBV7-2 with TRBJ2-7; the match to TRBD2 covers 9 bases. CDR3 length: 15 residues. Germline V gene sequence: CDR1 SGHTA, CDR2 FQGNSA. V dropped 4 bases and J dropped 3; count of bases not matched to a gene: 7. The CDR3 DNA follows: TGTGCCAGCAGCTCCCCCGTAGCGGGAGTCTACGAGCAGTACTTC. Translated: CASSSPVAGVYEQYF.

Written as DNA, the CDR3 is TGTGCCAGCAGTGAAGCAGACAGGGCCTTCTACGAGCAGTACTTC. This gives the protein CASSEADRAFYEQYF. The genes are TRBV6-1 and TRBJ2-7; TRBD1 aligns across 7 bases. The CDR3 consists of 15 residues. The J segment lost 3 bases and the V segment lost 0 bases, leaving 5 bases of the junction unmatched. Germline CDR1 reads MNHNS; CDR2 reads SASEGT.

This clone occurred once. The genes are TRBV11-1 and TRBJ2-2, with a possible D match to TRBD1 (5 bases). The germline V and J ends were trimmed by 3 bases and 5 bases, with 7 bases remaining between them. CDR1 is SGHAT, CDR2 FQDESV, per germline (reference sequence). The CDR3 is made up of 13 amino acids. In DNA form, the CDR3 reads TGTGCCAGCAGCTTTCAGGGAACCGGGGAGCTGTTTTTT. Amino acids: CASSFQGTGELFF.

V and J are TRBV6-6 and TRBJ2-1, with 10 bases lining up with TRBD2. The CDR3 runs to 15 residues. Germline V gene data show CDR1 as MNHNY and CDR2 as SVGAGI (reference sequence). The V and J ends lost 5 bases and 2 bases, in that order; junction bases with no gene match: 3. In DNA form, the CDR3 reads TGTGCCAGCAGTGCTACTAGCGGGGCCTACAATGAGCAGTTCTTC. Amino acid sequence: CASSATSGAYNEQFF.

The chain carries TRBV7-9 and TRBJ2-7; D call uncertain. In germline, CDR1 is SEHNR, CDR2 FQNEAQ (reference sequence). CDR3 size: 13 residues. V lost 3 bases to trimming and J lost 4 bases, with 10 bases between them. The chain's CDR3 is CASSFSADYEQYF. CDR3 in DNA: TGTGCCAGCAGCTTTTCGGCGGATTACGAGCAGTACTTC.

This sequence joins TRBV4-3 and TRBJ2-3, with TRBD2 matching 11 bases. The V gene end was trimmed by 0 bases and the J gene end by 5 bases; junction bases not matched to a gene: 7. CDR1 is LGHNA and CDR2 is YSLEER in the germline V gene. CDR3 size: 17 residues. The CDR3 DNA follows: TGCGCCAGCAGCCAAGAATTAGCGGGAGGGCCGGTAGATACGCAGTATTTT. The encoded protein is CASSQELAGGPVDTQYF.

The chain has TRBV27 and TRBJ2-7; 11 bases fit TRBD1. Germline trimming cut 6 bases from V and 4 bases from J; bases unmatched to any gene: 5. The CDR3 length is 14 residues. CDR1 and CDR2 (germline): MNHEY, SMNVEV (reference sequence). In nucleotides, the CDR3 is TGTGCCAGCAGCCCAGGGACAGGGGGATACGAGCAGTACTTC. Protein: CASSPGTGGYEQYF.

This chain connects TRBV27 to TRBJ1-1; 7 nucleotides line up with TRBD1. This CDR3 is 18 amino acids long. V lost 1 base and J lost 1; bases outside the gene matches: 12. The germline V gene has CDR1 MNHEY and CDR2 SMNVEV (reference sequence). DNA of the CDR3: TGTGCCAGCAGTTTATTCCCTACAAATTCAGGGGGGAACACTGAAGCTTTCTTT. Its protein is CASSLFPTNSGGNTEAFF.

The table lists this clone with a count of one. In DNA, the CDR3 is TGTGCCAGCAGCTTAGGGAGGGGCTACACCTTC. The encoded protein is CASSLGRGYTF. The rearrangement links TRBV7-8 to TRBJ1-2; D is uncertain. The V and J ends lost 1 base and 8 bases respectively, with 5 bases between them. Germline values: CDR1 SGHVS, CDR2 FQNEAQ. CDR3 length: 11 residues.

This clone appeared a few times. The rearrangement links TRBV7-9 to TRBJ2-7; D not certain. The V end lost 4 bases, the J end lost 3 bases, and 7 bases lay between the germline ends. The germline CDR1 and CDR2 sequences are SEHNR and FQNEAQ (reference sequence). The CDR3 length is 12 residues. CDR3 bases: TGTGCCAGCAGCTCCTCTCTCTACGAGCAGTACTTC. It translates to CASSSSLYEQYF.

Turning to this clone: Germline and junction disagree at one end, which may indicate a read error. The V call is TRBV7-7, the J call TRBJ2-7; 10 positions match TRBD1. The CDR3 consists of 15 residues. Germline V gene lookup returns CDR1 SSHAT and CDR2 FNYEAQ (reference sequence). The CDR3 sequence is CASSPGTGASYEQYF. DNA for the CDR3: TGTGCTAGCAGCCCCGGGACAGGGGCCTCCTACGAGCAGTACTTC.

V usage is TRBV27 and J usage is TRBJ1-2, with 9 bases matching TRBD1. The germline V gene has CDR1 MNHEY and CDR2 SMNVEV (reference sequence). The CDR3 is 14 residues long. With V trimmed by 4 bases and J by 6 bases, 6 bases remained unmatched. CDR3 DNA: TGTGCCAGCAGTTCCCCGGGACAGGGCGATGGCTACACCTTC. Translated, it gives CASSSPGQGDGYTF.

The J gene is TRBJ2-3, the V gene TRBV7-2; possible D gene TRBD1, 7 bases. Trimming pared 5 bases from V and 8 bases from J, leaving 20 bases between. The germline V gene has CDR1 SGHTA and CDR2 FQGNSA. The CDR3 extends over 15 amino acids. CDR3 coding DNA: TGTGCCAGCAGCCACGGACAGGCGGGGCGGGGTACGCAGTATTTT. Protein: CASSHGQAGRGTQYF.

The rearrangement joins TRBV9 to TRBJ2-1; possible D gene TRBD1, 6 bases. V was shortened by 3 bases and J by 8 bases, with 21 bases between the two germline ends. This CDR3 is built from 16 residues. Germline V gene data show CDR1 as SGDLS and CDR2 as YYNGEE. CDR3 amino acids: CASSALTGLRTDEQFF. The CDR3 DNA is TGTGCCAGCAGCGCGTTGACAGGCCTGCGCACGGATGAGCAGTTCTTC.

The rearrangement links TRBV2 to TRBJ2-7, with D hard to call. CDR3 length: 13 residues. Germline CDR1 and CDR2: SNHLY and FYNNEI. Trimming pared 7 bases from V and 1 base from J, leaving 11 bases between. For the CDR3, the DNA is TGTGCCAGCAACCAGGATAGGTCCTACGAGCAGTACTTC. This gives the protein CASNQDRSYEQYF.

The genes are TRBV30 and TRBJ2-5; D is uncertain. This CDR3 is built from 13 residues. Germline V CDR1 and CDR2: GTSNPN, SVGIG (reference sequence). Deletions cut 0 bases from V and 1 base from J, with 6 bases between. This chain's CDR3 is CAWSVNRQETQYF. The CDR3 DNA sequence: TGTGCCTGGAGTGTAAATCGCCAAGAGACCCAGTACTTC.

This chain connects TRBV11-3 to TRBJ2-1; tentatively, D is TRBD2 (5 bases). The CDR3 length is 16 residues. V lost 5 bases and J lost 0, with 14 bases in between. The germline V gene has CDR1 SGHNT and CDR2 YENEEA. This CDR3 is CASSLGLSTSYNEQFF. Written as DNA, the CDR3 is TGTGCCAGCAGCCTCGGACTGTCAACCTCCTACAATGAGCAGTTCTTC.

The chain is built from TRBV30 and TRBJ2-7; no definite D call. This CDR3 contains 17 residues. CDR1 is GTSNPN and CDR2 is SVGIG in the germline V gene (reference sequence). V was trimmed by 6 bases and J by 3 bases, leaving 27 bases between them. CDR3 in DNA: TGTGCCTGCGCCAACGCCCTGGCAGGCACACGAAGCTACGAGCAGTACTTC. Translated: CACANALAGTRSYEQYF.

This chain connects TRBV7-9 to TRBJ1-4; TRBD1 matches at 9 bases. With 5 bases clipped from V and 4 bases from J, the junction kept 17 bases outside the gene matches. This CDR3 spans 19 amino acids. Per the germline V gene, CDR1 is SEHNR and CDR2 is FQNEAQ (reference sequence). The CDR3 protein is CASSIPTGGGPPNNEKLFF. CDR3 nucleotide sequence: TGTGCCAGCAGCATACCAACAGGGGGCGGTCCTCCCAATAATGAAAAACTGTTTTTT. Together with reference TRBV7-9 and TRBJ1-4, the CDR3 gives the full variable domain: DTGVSQNPRHKITKRGQNVTFRCDPISEHNRLYWYRQTLGQGPEFLTYFQNEAQLEKSRLLSDRFSAERPKGSFSTLEIQRTEQGDSAMYLCASSIPTGGGPPNNEKLFFGSGTQLSVL.